This T cell receptor (beta chain) was observed in a study of T cell responses to AZD1222 COVID-19 vaccine. As for the study in general: It was second doses at about 4 or about 12 weeks that were pooled.

Points on this clone: Its antigen is currently unknown.

This CDR3 is built from 13 residues. Germline CDR1 is WSHSY and CDR2 is SAAADI. Trimming shortened V by 2 bases and J by 0 bases, and 4 bases separated the two germline ends. Method: immunoSEQ multiplex PCR; TCRdb's copy keeps in-frame clones and lacks some. The sample contains about 180,000 clones, 90% to 95% of which appear only once. Study conclusions and caveats: Two AZD1222 administrations were followed by greater Spike-specific TCR breadth and depth.

The sample was peripheral blood, taken on day 0 of AZD1222 vaccination. The TCR was taken from an adult in good health. This chain connects TRBV10-2 to TRBJ1-2; unclear D gene. CDR3 sequence reads: CASSEGANYGYTF. In DNA form, the CDR3 reads TGCGCCAGCAGTGAGGGAGCTAACTATGGCTACACCTTC.